This section outlines one TCR beta chain sequence together with its context. Its antigen is unknown. The V and J ends lost 11 bases and 4 bases respectively, with 18 bases between them. The germline V gene encodes CDR1 LNHDA and CDR2 SQIVND (reference sequence). The CDR3 covers 13 residues. Genomic DNA served as template for TCR beta VDJ and CDR3 profiling. MiXCR, run by TCRdb on the reads, gives a single entry per CDR3 protein. The sample holds about half a million distinct CDR3 sequences, more than 25% seen once. This record comes from a study of CD8+CD57+ T cells in acquired aplastic anemia. The overall study: DNA recovered from sorted CD4+ and CD8+ cells had a mean of approximately 3.2 ug. Whole-study findings and limits: Roughly 31 was the count of CD8+ CDR3 sequences that patients shared with controls.

All sequencing subjects had displayed CD8+CD57+ cell expansion on flow cytometry. Each patient had severe acquired aplastic anemia. There was no therapy given to any patient before the blood sampling took place. The chain carries TRBV19 and TRBJ2-7; D call uncertain. The TCR sequence derives from a human donor with aplastic anemia. Sequencing was carried out using sorted CD4+, CD8+, or CD8+CD57+ T cells (not recorded which) from PBMCs. CDR3 sequence reads: CAVRADQFYEQYV. The DNA of the CDR3 is TGTGCCGTAAGGGCCGACCAGTTTTACGAGCAGTACGTC.